Shown below are 5 T cell receptor beta chains from a single sample sequenced in a study of PD-1 blockade in classical Hodgkin lymphoma. Assay used: immunoSEQ multiplex PCR; TCRdb lists only in-frame clones, some missing. The repertoire holds 20,000 to 25,000 clones, more than 60% seen once, with more than 5% in the top ten. Autologous stem cell transplantation was followed by relapse in every patient, and brentuximab vedotin exposure varied. The material was peripheral blood mononuclear cells (PBMCs), obtained at baseline. Every receptor here comes from a human donor with classical Hodgkin lymphoma.

The chain has TRBV28 and TRBJ2-4; TRBD2 might be the D (6 bases). Trimming stripped 1 base from V and 8 bases from J, with 12 bases between. CDR1 MDHEN and CDR2 SYDVKM come from the germline V gene. The CDR3 covers 14 residues. The CDR3 DNA reads as TGTGCCAGCAGTTTATACGGGAGCATGGACATTCAGTACTTC. This gives the protein CASSLYGSMDIQYF. The full variable domain, its missing parts supplied by reference TRBV28 and TRBJ2-4, is DVKVTQSSRYLVKRTGEKVFLECVQDMDHENMFWYRQDPGLGLRLIYFSYDVKMKEKGDIPEGYSVSREKKERFSLILESASTNQTSMYLCASSLYGSMDIQYFGAGTRLSVL.

This clone appeared a few times. The J gene is TRBJ2-3, the V gene TRBV7-2; D is possibly TRBD1 (6 bases). The CDR3 loop spans 14 amino acids. CDR1 is SGHTA and CDR2 is FQGNSA in the germline V gene. V lost 0 bases to trimming and J lost 5 bases, with 9 bases between them. In nucleotides, the CDR3 is TGTGCCAGCAGCTTAGCGGGGGCGAGAGATACGCAGTATTTT. The encoded protein is CASSLAGARDTQYF.

The chain uses TRBV4-3 and TRBJ2-1; 9 nucleotides line up with TRBD2. Germline V lookup: CDR1 LGHNA, CDR2 YSLEER. The V and J ends lost 1 base and 7 bases, in that order; junction bases with no gene match: 14. This CDR3 has 18 amino acids. For the CDR3, the DNA is TGCGCCAGCAGCCAAGCGGCGGGGGGGCCTGCGGCCCTTAATGAGCAGTTCTTC. This codes for CASSQAAGGPAALNEQFF.

The chain is built from TRBV19 and TRBJ1-2, with D hard to call. This CDR3 has 14 residues. With 4 bases removed from V and 0 bases from J, the gap between germline ends came to 9 bases. Germline CDR1 and CDR2: LNHDA and SQIVND (reference sequence). The CDR3 nucleotides read TGTGCCAGTAGTAAGGACCGGACTAACTATGGCTACACCTTC. It specifies CASSKDRTNYGYTF.

The chain couples TRBV28 to TRBJ1-5; D not certain. CDR1 and CDR2 from the germline V gene are MDHEN and SYDVKM. There are 12 residues in the CDR3. V was trimmed by 7 bases and J by 3 bases, leaving 7 bases between them. This CDR3 reads CASKGSNQPQHF. CDR3 coding DNA: TGTGCCAGCAAGGGTTCCAATCAGCCCCAGCATTTT.